A selection of T cell receptor beta chains follows, all from one sample in a study of shared clonotypes between healthy human individuals. This table comes from immunoSEQ multiplex PCR, and its TCRdb copy is limited to in-frame clones, with some not included. Of roughly 1.4 million clones in the sample, approximately 98.5% were seen once. What was sequenced was naive CD4+ T cells sorted from blood. These receptor sequences come from a man aged 25-45 years in good health. The CDR3 runs from the conserved cysteine through the conserved F or W. D genes are given only for firm matches. The listing skips clone size in some rows; elsewhere it reads once, few, many or a size class.

abundance	d_gene	j_gene	v_gene	CDR3nt	CDR3aa
NA	NA	TRBJ2-2	TRBV4-3	TGCGCCAGCAGCCAAGACCGATCCCCGGGCCCCAGTCTGGAGCTGTTTTTT	CASSQDRSPGPSLELFF
NA	NA	TRBJ1-5	TRBV28	TGTGCCAGCAGTCACGCGGATAGCAATCAGCCCCAGCATTTT	CASSHADSNQPQHF
NA	TRBD1	TRBJ2-5	TRBV5-1	TGCGCCAGCAGCCCAAGGACAGGGGGTGCGTCGGAGACCCAGTACTTC	CASSPRTGGASETQYF
NA	NA	TRBJ2-7	TRBV28	TGTGCCAGCAGTTTAAACCTCGGGCGGAACCAAGGCTCCTACGAGCAGTACTTC	CASSLNLGRNQGSYEQYF
NA	TRBD1	TRBJ1-2	TRBV28	TGTGCCAGCAGTTTCGGCCAGGGGGACGGCTACACCTTC	CASSFGQGDGYTF
NA	TRBD2	TRBJ2-1	TRBV11-3	TGTGCCAGCAGCTTAGGGACTAGTGTGAATGAGCAGTTCTTC	CASSLGTSVNEQFF
NA	TRBD1	TRBJ2-6	TRBV6-1	TGTGCCAGCGGCGACAGGACAGGAAACGTCCTGACTTTC	CASGDRTGNVLTF
NA	NA	TRBJ2-5	TRBV5-1	TGCGCCAGCAGTAAAACAGGCTCCGCTGAGACCCAGTACTTC	CASSKTGSAETQYF
once	TRBD1	TRBJ2-7	TRBV5-1	TGCGCCAGCAGCCGGGACAGAATCTACGAGCAGTACTTC	CASSRDRIYEQYF
NA	NA	TRBJ1-2	TRBV9	TGTGCCAGCAGCGTAGGCCCGGGGAACTATGGCTACACCTTC	CASSVGPGNYGYTF
NA	NA	TRBJ1-1	TRBV2	TGTGCCAGCAGTGCAGAACGGGGGGATACTGAAGCTTTCTTT	CASSAERGDTEAFF
NA	NA	TRBJ2-7	TRBV7-9	TGTGCCAGCAGCTTCAATCTCTACGAGCAGTACTTC	CASSFNLYEQYF
NA	NA	TRBJ2-4	TRBV27	TGTGCCAGCGGCGCCCTCCAGGGGGCCAAAAACATTCAGTACTTC	CASGALQGAKNIQYF
NA	TRBD1	TRBJ2-5	TRBV7-7	TGTGCTAGCAGCTTAATAACAGGGGGCGTGGAGACCCAGTACTTC	CASSLITGGVETQYF
NA	NA	TRBJ2-3	TRBV18	TGTGCCAGCTCGAGAGATACGCAGTATTTT	CASSRDTQYF
once	NA	TRBJ1-4	TRBV7-6	TGTGCCAGCAGCTTGGGATTTAATGAAAAACTGTTTTTT	CASSLGFNEKLFF
NA	TRBD2	TRBJ2-2	TRBV9	TGTGCCAGCAGCGTTCGCAGCGGGAGGCCTCTGAACACCGGGGAGCTGTTTTTT	CASSVRSGRPLNTGELFF
NA	NA	TRBJ1-2	TRBV27	TGTGCCAGCAGTTTATTCCCGCCGGGGGATGGCTACACCTTC	CASSLFPPGDGYTF
NA	TRBD2	TRBJ2-7	TRBV28	TGTGCCAGCAGTTCACCCCCGAGCGGGAGTCCCGACGAGCAGTACTTC	CASSSPPSGSPDEQYF
NA	TRBD1	TRBJ1-2	TRBV29-1	TGCAGCGCTAGACAGGGGTTGGACGGCTACACCTTC	CSARQGLDGYTF
NA	NA	TRBJ2-5	TRBV9	TGTGCCAGCAGCGCGGCCGGAGAGACCCAGTACTTC	CASSAAGETQYF
NA	NA	TRBJ2-5	TRBV27	TGTGCCCGGACAAGGCACGGGCAAGAGACCCAGTACTTC	CARTRHGQETQYF
NA	NA	TRBJ2-5	TRBV10-3	TGTGCCATCAGTGCAATAGGGCGGCAAGAGACCCAGTACTTC	CAISAIGRQETQYF
NA	NA	TRBJ2-5	TRBV21-1	TGTGCCAGCAGCCCGACTTCTGGGGGGACCCAGTACTTC	CASSPTSGGTQYF
NA	TRBD1	TRBJ1-2	TRBV9	TGTGCCAGCAGCGTAGCGGGACAGGCCCACCTCTATGGCTACACCTTC	CASSVAGQAHLYGYTF
NA	NA	TRBJ2-7	TRBV9	TGTGCTTACTTCGGGCTGACCTACGAGCAGTACTTC	CAYFGLTYEQYF
once	NA	TRBJ2-6	TRBV4-1	TGCGCCAGCAGCCCTCGGGGGGAGGGGGCGCGGTCTGGGGCCAACGTCCTGACTTTC	CASSPRGEGARSGANVLTF
NA	TRBD1	TRBJ2-6	TRBV5-1	TGCGCCAGCAGCTGGGGACAGGGGCCCAACGTCCTGACTTTC	CASSWGQGPNVLTF
NA	NA	TRBJ2-5	TRBV30	TGTGCCTGGAGTGCGGGAAAGACCCAGTACTTC	CAWSAGKTQYF